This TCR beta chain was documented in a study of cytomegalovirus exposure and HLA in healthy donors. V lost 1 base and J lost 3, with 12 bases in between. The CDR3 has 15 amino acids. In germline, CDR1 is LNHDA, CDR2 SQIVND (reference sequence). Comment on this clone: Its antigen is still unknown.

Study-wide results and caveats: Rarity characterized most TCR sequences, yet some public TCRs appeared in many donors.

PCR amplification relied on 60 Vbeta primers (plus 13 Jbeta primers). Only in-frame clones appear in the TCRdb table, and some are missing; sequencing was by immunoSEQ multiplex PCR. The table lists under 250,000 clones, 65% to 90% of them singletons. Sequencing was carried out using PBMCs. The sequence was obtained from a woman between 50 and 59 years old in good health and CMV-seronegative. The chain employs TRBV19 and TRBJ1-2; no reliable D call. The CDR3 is CASSIGRSFDYGYTF. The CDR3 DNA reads TGTGCCAGTAGTATAGGGAGATCTTTTGACTATGGCTACACCTTC.